This T cell receptor (beta chain) was identified in a study of blood T cell repertoires in COVID-19. Study context: Italy, Spain and the United States were the sources of the convalescent and acute COVID-19 samples.

Authors' methods: Amplifying reference gene primers gave estimates of nucleated cell counts. The protocol was immunoSEQ multiplex PCR, while the TCRdb copy is restricted to in-frame clones and leaves out a portion. V and J calls and clone size are given by that table; D and trimming were obtained from the DNA. The table has roughly 150,000 clones, roughly 80% seen once. Germline trimming cut 1 base from V and 6 bases from J; bases unmatched to any gene: 4. Germline V gene sequence: CDR1 MNHEY, CDR2 SVGAGI. The CDR3 is made up of 15 amino acids. Grouping used clinical history reported by participants in a survey and questionnaire.

This rearrangement joins TRBV6-5 to TRBJ2-1, with 9 bases fitting TRBD1. Specimen: PBMCs or T cells enriched from blood (not recorded which). This sequence originates from a man in his fifties or sixties who had recovered from COVID-19. The CDR3 DNA reads as TGTGCCAGCAGTTACTTGGGACAGGGAAGCAATGAGCAGTTCTTC. Translated: CASSYLGQGSNEQFF.